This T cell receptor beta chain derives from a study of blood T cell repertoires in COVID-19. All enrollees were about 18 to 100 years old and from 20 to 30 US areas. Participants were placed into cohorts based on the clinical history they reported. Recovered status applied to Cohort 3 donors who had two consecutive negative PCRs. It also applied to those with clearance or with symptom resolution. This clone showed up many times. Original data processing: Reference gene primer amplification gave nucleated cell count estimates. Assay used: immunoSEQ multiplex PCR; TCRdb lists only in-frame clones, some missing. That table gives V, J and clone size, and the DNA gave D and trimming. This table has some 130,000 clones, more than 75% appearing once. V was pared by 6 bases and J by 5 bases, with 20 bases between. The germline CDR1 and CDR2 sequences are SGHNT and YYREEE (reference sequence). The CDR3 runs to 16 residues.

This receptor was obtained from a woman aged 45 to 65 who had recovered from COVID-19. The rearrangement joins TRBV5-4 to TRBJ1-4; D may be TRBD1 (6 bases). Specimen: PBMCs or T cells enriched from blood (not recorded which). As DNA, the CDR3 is TGTGCCAGCACTCTGAGGACAGCCAATTTAAATGAAAAACTGTTTTTT. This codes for CASTLRTANLNEKLFF.